A selection of T cell receptor beta chains follows, all from one sample in a study of T cell responses to AZD1222 COVID-19 vaccine. Measured with immunoSEQ multiplex PCR; TCRdb has only the in-frame clones, and not every one. Seen here are 250,000 or so clones, just over 90% observed once, and the top ten hold around 0.57%. Sequences were derived from peripheral blood, sampled on day 0 of AZD1222 vaccination. These receptors were obtained from an adult in good health. CDR3s include the opening cysteine and the closing phenylalanine or tryptophan. A D gene is named only where the DNA matches it firmly. Clone size is stated in some rows and not others, as once, few, many or a class when expanded.

clone_size,j_call,d_call,v_call,cdr3_length,cdr3_aa,cdr3_nt
NA,TRBJ2-7,NA,TRBV13,15,CASSLDRAPSYEQYF,TGTGCCAGCAGCTTAGACAGGGCCCCCTCCTACGAGCAGTACTTC
once,TRBJ1-3,TRBD1,TRBV3-1/TRBV3-2,15,CASSRGQGLGNTIYF,TGTGCCAGCAGCCGGGGACAGGGACTTGGAAACACCATATATTTT
NA,TRBJ2-5,NA,TRBV16,12,CASSGRGETQYF,TGTGCCAGCAGCGGCAGGGGAGAGACCCAGTACTTC
NA,TRBJ2-5,NA,TRBV18,14,CASSPPELAETQYF,TGTGCCAGCTCACCACCGGAGCTAGCGGAGACCCAGTACTTC
NA,TRBJ1-1,NA,TRBV6-5,13,CASSYSRNTEAFF,TGTGCCAGCAGTTACTCCAGGAACACTGAAGCTTTCTTT
NA,TRBJ1-5,TRBD1,TRBV6-1,16,CASSESPSRGRQPQHF,TGTGCCAGCAGTGAAAGTCCCTCCAGGGGGCGTCAGCCCCAGCATTTT
NA,TRBJ1-5,NA,TRBV9,13,CASSVEGRQPQHF,TGTGCCAGCAGCGTAGAGGGGCGGCAGCCCCAGCATTTT
NA,TRBJ2-7,TRBD1,TRBV27,15,CASSRPGTGTYEQYF,TGTGCCAGCAGCCGTCCGGGGACAGGGACCTACGAGCAGTACTTC
NA,TRBJ1-1,NA,TRBV9,14,CASSVASRAQEAFF,TGTGCCAGCAGCGTAGCCTCCCGGGCCCAAGAAGCTTTCTTT
NA,TRBJ2-1,TRBD2,TRBV18,16,CASSPGLAGGGNEQFF,TGTGCCAGCTCACCAGGGCTAGCGGGAGGGGGCAATGAGCAGTTCTTC
NA,TRBJ1-1,NA,TRBV7-3,12,CASSPGTSEAFF,TGTGCCAGCAGCCCCGGGACATCAGAAGCTTTCTTT
NA,TRBJ2-7,NA,TRBV15,13,CATSRPASDEQYF,TGTGCCACCAGCAGACCTGCTAGCGACGAGCAGTACTTC
NA,TRBJ2-4,TRBD2,TRBV27,15,CASSPSAGGEDIQYF,TGTGCCAGCAGTCCCTCAGCGGGGGGCGAGGACATTCAGTACTTC
NA,TRBJ2-7,NA,TRBV5-1,14,CASTRDTNSYEQYF,TGCGCCAGCACTAGGGACACCAACTCCTACGAGCAGTACTTC
NA,TRBJ1-1,NA,TRBV6-2/TRBV6-3,12,CASSRRNTEAFF,TGTGCCAGCAGTCGAAGGAACACTGAAGCTTTCTTT
NA,TRBJ2-1,TRBD1,TRBV11-1,15,CASSQLGTGGNEQFF,TGTGCCAGCAGCCAACTCGGGACAGGCGGAAATGAGCAGTTCTTC
NA,TRBJ2-7,NA,TRBV7-2,15,CASSLAPTHSFKQYF,TGTGCCAGCAGCTTAGCACCGACCCATAGTTTCAAGCAGTACTTC
once,TRBJ2-1,NA,TRBV7-9,16,CASSLSEALTYNEQFF,TGTGCCAGCAGCTTAAGCGAGGCTTTAACCTACAATGAGCAGTTCTTC
NA,TRBJ1-1,TRBD1,TRBV3-1/TRBV3-2,15,CASSQLPGTGGDGFF,TGTGCCAGCAGCCAGCTCCCCGGGACAGGGGGCGACGGTTTCTTT
NA,TRBJ2-3,NA,TRBV2,16,CASSAGSGFSTDTQYF,TGTGCCAGCAGCGCAGGTTCGGGGTTTAGCACAGATACGCAGTATTTT